The 6 T cell receptor beta chains below come from one sample, sequenced in a study of control samples from healthy donors and cancer patients. Profiling relied on immunoSEQ multiplex PCR, and the TCRdb table lists in-frame clones only, not all of them. The sample has 45,000 to 65,000 clones; 85% to 90% are singletons. Sequencing was performed on PBMCs. These TCRs come from a man aged 45-65 years with head and neck cancer.

This chain links TRBV11-2 with TRBJ2-7, with D perhaps matching TRBD1 or TRBD2 (5 bases each). Germline V gives CDR1 SGHAT, CDR2 FQNNGV. Trimming stripped 5 bases from V and 0 bases from J, with 23 bases between. The CDR3 consists of 18 residues. The CDR3 DNA reads TGTGCCAGCAGCCCTAGGCTTGGGACCGAGGCTAGCTCCTACGAGCAGTACTTC. It yields the protein CASSPRLGTEASSYEQYF.

The gene calls are TRBV6-2 or TRBV6-3 and TRBJ2-7, with D perhaps matching TRBD1 or TRBD2 (5 bases each). Trimming took off 0 bases at V and 3 bases at J, with 12 bases between the two ends. The CDR3 is made up of 15 amino acids. In germline, CDR1 is MNHEY, CDR2 SVGEGT. The DNA of the CDR3 is TGTGCCAGCAGTTACTCCATGGGACGGAGCTACGAGCAGTACTTC. Its translation: CASSYSMGRSYEQYF.

The chain joins TRBV11-3 to TRBJ2-1, with 8 bases that match TRBD2. The trim removed 4 bases at V and 0 bases at J, leaving 2 bases unmatched. This CDR3 is 15 amino acids long. CDR1 is SGHNT, CDR2 YENEEA, per germline. The CDR3 sequence is CASSYSGDSYNEQFF. As DNA, the CDR3 is TGTGCCAGCAGCTATAGCGGGGACTCCTACAATGAGCAGTTCTTC.

This sequence joins TRBV19 and TRBJ2-6, with 11 bases matching TRBD1. Trimming removed 5 bases from V and 3 bases from J; junction bases left unmatched: 12. Germline CDR1 reads LNHDA; CDR2 reads SQIVND (reference sequence). This CDR3 region has 19 residues. CDR3: CASSPSRTGGVGGANVLTF. CDR3 DNA: TGTGCCAGTAGTCCATCCAGGACAGGGGGCGTAGGTGGGGCCAACGTCCTGACTTTC.

This chain uses TRBV15 with TRBJ1-1; no clear D. Trimming left V 1 base short and J 2 bases short, with 11 bases between. The CDR3 has 15 amino acids. The germline CDR1 and CDR2 sequences are LNHNV and YYDKDF (reference sequence). CDR3 protein: CATSRGKGTNTEAFF. The CDR3 DNA follows: TGTGCCACCAGCAGAGGCAAGGGTACAAACACTGAAGCTTTCTTT.

In DNA, the CDR3 is TGCGCCAGCAGCTACCAGGGGAACACAGATACGCAGTATTTT. It encodes CASSYQGNTDTQYF. The chain employs TRBV5-1 and TRBJ2-3, with D tentatively TRBD1 (6 bases). CDR1 SGHRS and CDR2 YFSETQ come from the germline V gene. The germline V and J ends were trimmed by 3 bases and 2 bases, with 10 bases remaining between them. The CDR3 is 14 residues long.